This T cell receptor (beta chain) was sequenced during a study of T cell responses to AZD1222 COVID-19 vaccine. Study-level points and caveats: Among AZD1222 vaccinees, only five to seven were seropositive at baseline. Increased Spike-specific TCR breadth and depth were observed after two AZD1222 doses. Possibly, clonal diversity was underestimated; donors were largely white British and included more females. Vaccine-associated CD4 TCRs spanned spike, dominant at 160-218 and 743-854.

About this clone itself: Its antigen is undetermined.

Produced via immunoSEQ multiplex PCR; TCRdb's table is partial and in-frame only. This sample has tens of thousands of clones; roughly 89% occur once, and the top ten carry 2% to 2.5%. Germline V lookup: CDR1 SGHNT, CDR2 YYREEE (reference sequence). The CDR3 is 13 amino acids. J was trimmed by 5 bases and V by 4 bases; bases with no gene match: 4. The source of this sequence is an adult in good health. The chain has TRBV5-4 and TRBJ2-3; the match to TRBD2 covers 7 bases. Specimen: peripheral blood, collected on day 0 of AZD1222 vaccination. The CDR3 nucleotides are TGTGCCAGCAGCCCCCAGCGGGAAGATACGCAGTATTTT. This sequence encodes CASSPQREDTQYF.